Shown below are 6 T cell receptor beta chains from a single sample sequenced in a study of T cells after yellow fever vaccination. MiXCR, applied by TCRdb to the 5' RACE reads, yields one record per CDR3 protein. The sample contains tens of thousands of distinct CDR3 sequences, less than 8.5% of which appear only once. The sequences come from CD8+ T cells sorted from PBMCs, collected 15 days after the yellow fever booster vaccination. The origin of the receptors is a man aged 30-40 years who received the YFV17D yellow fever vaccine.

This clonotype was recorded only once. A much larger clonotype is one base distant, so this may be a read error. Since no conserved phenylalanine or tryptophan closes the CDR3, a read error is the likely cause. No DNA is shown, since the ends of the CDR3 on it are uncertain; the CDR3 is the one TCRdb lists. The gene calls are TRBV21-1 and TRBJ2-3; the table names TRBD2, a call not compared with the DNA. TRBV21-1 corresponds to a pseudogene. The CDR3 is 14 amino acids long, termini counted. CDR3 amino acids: CASSPQSGTDTQYL.

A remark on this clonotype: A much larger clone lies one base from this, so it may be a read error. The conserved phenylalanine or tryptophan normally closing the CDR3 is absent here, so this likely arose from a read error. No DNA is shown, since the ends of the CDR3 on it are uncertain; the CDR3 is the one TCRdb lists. The CDR3 here is CASRSWASGGAFDL. The chain combines TRBV7-9 with TRBJ2-7; the table names TRBD2, a call not compared with the DNA. The CDR3 length equals 14 residues, ends included. In germline, CDR1 is SEHNR, CDR2 FQNEAQ (reference sequence).

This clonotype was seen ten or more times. CDR3 nucleotides: TGTGCCAGGGAACGGGACACCGGGGAGCTGTTTTTT. This translates into CARERDTGELFF. The chain recombines TRBV7-9 with TRBJ2-2; no firm D call. The CDR3 covers 12 residues. Germline V gives CDR1 SEHNR, CDR2 FQNEAQ (reference sequence). Trimming removed 9 bases at V and 3 bases at J, with 8 bases between.

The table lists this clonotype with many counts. CDR3 sequence: CSAIGSMNTEAFF. CDR3 coding DNA: TGCAGTGCTATAGGATCCATGAACACTGAAGCTTTCTTT. V usage is TRBV20-1 and J usage is TRBJ1-1; D remains ambiguous. From germline, CDR1 is DFQATT and CDR2 SNEGSKA (reference sequence). This CDR3 contains 13 residues. V was trimmed by 4 bases and J by 0 bases, leaving 9 bases between them.

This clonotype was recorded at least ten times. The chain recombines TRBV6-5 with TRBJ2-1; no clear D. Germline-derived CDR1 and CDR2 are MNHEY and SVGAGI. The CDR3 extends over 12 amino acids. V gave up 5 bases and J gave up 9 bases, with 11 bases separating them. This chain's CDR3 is CASSAQAGEQFF. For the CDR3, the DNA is TGTGCCAGCAGTGCCCAGGCCGGTGAGCAGTTCTTC.

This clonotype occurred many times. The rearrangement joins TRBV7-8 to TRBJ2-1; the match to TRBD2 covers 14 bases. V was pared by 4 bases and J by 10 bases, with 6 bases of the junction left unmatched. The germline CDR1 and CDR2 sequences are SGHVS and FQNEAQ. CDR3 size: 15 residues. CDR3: CASSSAGLAGVEQFF. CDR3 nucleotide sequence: TGTGCCAGCAGCTCGGCGGGACTAGCGGGAGTCGAGCAGTTCTTC.